This T cell receptor beta chain was recorded in a study of T-cell memory formation after mild COVID-19. The wider study: Most TCR clusters belonged to a single donor.

Many counts were recorded for this clonotype. The V gene's germline CDR1 is MGHRA and CDR2 YSYEKL. The V segment lost 5 bases and the J segment 5 bases; nucleotides outside the gene matches: 3. The CDR3 has 14 amino acids. MiXCR, run by TCRdb on the 5' RACE reads, gives a single entry per CDR3 protein. The sample holds 100,000 to 150,000 distinct CDR3 sequences, about 5.9% seen once. Material: PBMCs or a T cell subset sorted from them (not recorded which). The sequence was obtained from an adult woman who had mild COVID-19 (a few samples of this study predate the infection). Cell type and time point are not known. The chain carries TRBV4-1 and TRBJ1-2; 12 bases match TRBD1. The CDR3 reads CASSSGQGAYGYTF. DNA of the CDR3: TGCGCCAGCAGCTCGGGACAGGGGGCGTATGGCTACACCTTC.